These 8 T cell receptor beta chains originate from one sample sequenced in a study of OX40 agonist ivuxolimab in advanced cancers. Assay used: immunoSEQ multiplex PCR; TCRdb lists only in-frame clones, some missing. This sample has 77,000 or so clones; around 93% occur once, and the top ten carry 9.5% to 12%. Material: CD4+ or CD8+ T cells sorted from blood, obtained in a trial of the OX40 agonist ivuxolimab. The receptor set was obtained from an adult with an advanced solid tumor such as melanoma, head and neck, liver or kidney cancer.

This clone showed up just a few times. The gene calls are TRBV9 and TRBJ2-7, with D unclear. The CDR3 has 14 amino acids. In germline, CDR1 is SGDLS, CDR2 YYNGEE. Trimming removed 2 bases from V and 0 bases from J, with 9 bases in between. The CDR3 is CASSVSRNSYEQYF. The CDR3 DNA follows: TGTGCCAGCAGCGTGAGCAGGAACTCCTACGAGCAGTACTTC.

This clone was seen many times. The chain is built from TRBV27 and TRBJ2-7; 12 positions agree with TRBD2. Germline V CDR1 and CDR2: MNHEY, SMNVEV (reference sequence). CDR3 length: 17 amino acids. The J segment lost 4 bases and the V segment lost 5 bases, leaving 12 bases of the junction unmatched. The DNA for the CDR3 is TGTGCCAGCAGTCCTTTGGCTAGCGGGGGGGTCTGGTACGAGCAGTACTTC. The encoded protein is CASSPLASGGVWYEQYF.

This chain uses TRBV7-2 with TRBJ1-3; perhaps TRBD1 as D (6 bases). CDR3 length: 17 residues. The ends were cut back, 5 bases at V and 3 bases at J, with 20 bases in the middle. Germline CDR1 is SGHTA and CDR2 is FQGNSA. The CDR3 here is CASSLGRGGRFGNTIYF. The CDR3 bases are TGTGCCAGCAGCCTCGGGAGGGGGGGTAGATTTGGAAACACCATATATTTT. The full variable domain, rest sourced from reference TRBV7-2 and TRBJ1-3, is GAGVSQSPSNKVTEKGKDVELRCDPISGHTALYWYRQSLGQGLEFLIYFQGNSAPDKSGLPSDRFSAERTGGSVSTLTIQRTQQEDSAVYLCASSLGRGGRFGNTIYFGEGSWLTVV.

The chain employs TRBV13 and TRBJ2-7; 10 bases map to TRBD1. CDR3 size: 15 residues. The germline gives CDR1 PRHDT, CDR2 FYEKMQ (reference sequence). Germline trimming cut 5 bases from V and 4 bases from J; bases unmatched to any gene: 8. The CDR3 loop is CASSPPTGGGYEQYF. The DNA of the CDR3 is TGTGCCAGCAGCCCCCCGACAGGGGGCGGGTACGAGCAGTACTTC.

The gene calls are TRBV6-4 and TRBJ1-6; D unclear. V was shortened by 2 bases and J by 7 bases, with 6 bases between the two germline ends. The V gene's germline CDR1 is MRHNA and CDR2 SNTAGT. CDR3 length equals 13 residues. The CDR3 sequence is CASSDGDNSPLHF. CDR3 coding DNA: TGTGCCAGCAGTGACGGAGACAATTCACCCCTCCACTTT.

CDR3 region: CAWSTGQGLTDTQYF. CDR3 DNA sequence: TGTGCCTGGAGTACGGGACAGGGGCTCACAGATACGCAGTATTTT. The chain carries TRBV30 and TRBJ2-3, with 10 bases fitting TRBD1. CDR3 length equals 15 residues. The V gene's germline CDR1 is GTSNPN and CDR2 SVGIG (reference sequence). Trimming took 2 bases from V and 2 from J; bases not matched to a gene: 4.

The gene calls are TRBV6-4 and TRBJ2-1; D gene unclear. The CDR3 has 15 residues. The germline gives CDR1 MRHNA, CDR2 SNTAGT. The V end lost 2 bases, the J end lost 0 bases, and 8 bases lay between the germline ends. The CDR3 region has the DNA TGTGCCAGCAGTGACGCTAGAAGCTCCTACAATGAGCAGTTCTTC. Translating gives CASSDARSSYNEQFF.

V gene TRBV7-9 combines with J gene TRBJ2-1, with 7 bases identical to TRBD2. The germline V gene encodes CDR1 SEHNR and CDR2 FQNEAQ (reference sequence). The V segment lost 9 bases and the J segment 1 base; nucleotides outside the gene matches: 12. The CDR3 loop spans 16 amino acids. The CDR3 spells CASSDWGGRSYNEQFF. For the CDR3, the DNA is TGTGCCAGTTCCGATTGGGGAGGGCGATCCTACAATGAGCAGTTCTTC.